The 28 T cell receptor beta chains listed next were all sequenced from one sample in a study of beta chain features in type 1 diabetes listed by TCRdb under 2018. Study-wide findings and limitations: A moderate but significant shortening of TCRB CDR3 length was observed in type 1 diabetes patients in all four CD4+ subsets.

The library relied on the immunoSEQ multiplex PCR assay. The entire amount of isolated RNA was reverse transcribed using the High Capacity cDNA Reverse Transcription Kit, so the sequenced TCRB transcripts were expressed ones. TCRdb carries this immuneACCESS record with in-frame sequences only. Its versions omit some clonotypes, under half of them owing to an unresolved V gene in the studies checked, with the rest unexplained. The sample has some 360,000 clones on record, about 10% of them singletons. The ten largest clones represent 0.55% to 0.75% of the sample. No antigen has been assigned to these receptors. Sequenced sample: central memory CD4+ T cells from blood. Receptor source: a young man with type 1 diabetes.

The genes are TRBV7-2 and TRBJ2-2; 10 bases are a match to TRBD2. This CDR3 is built from 15 residues. In germline, CDR1 is SGHTA, CDR2 FQGNSA. The J segment lost 7 bases and the V segment lost 5 bases, leaving 7 bases of the junction unmatched. DNA for the CDR3: TGTGCCAGCAGCCATACTAGCGGGAATAGCGGGGAGCTGTTTTTT. It codes for CASSHTSGNSGELFF.

This clone was recorded a few times. The rearrangement uses TRBV18 and TRBJ1-3; TRBD1 matches 7 bases. V lost 2 bases to trimming and J lost 0 bases; unmatched junction nucleotides: 7. The CDR3 loop spans 17 amino acids. Germline lookup yields CDR1 KGHSH and CDR2 LQKENI. The chain's CDR3 is CASSPRGQPSSGNTIYF. In DNA, the CDR3 is TGTGCCAGCTCACCAAGGGGACAGCCCAGCTCTGGAAACACCATATATTTT.

The rearrangement links TRBV7-3 to TRBJ1-5; TRBD1 matches at 10 bases. Trimming cost V 3 bases and J 7 bases; bases outside gene matches: 0. CDR3 length: 13 residues. The germline V gene encodes CDR1 SGHTA and CDR2 FQGTGA. Here the CDR3 reads CASSLGQGQPQHF. CDR3 nucleotide sequence: TGTGCCAGCAGCTTGGGACAGGGGCAGCCCCAGCATTTT.

This clone turned up a few times. V usage is TRBV19 and J usage is TRBJ2-2, with D possibly being TRBD2 (5 bases). Deletions cut 3 bases from V and 4 bases from J, with 12 bases between. CDR3 length: 15 residues. Looked up from germline, CDR1 is LNHDA and CDR2 is SQIVND (reference sequence). DNA for the CDR3: TGTGCCAGTAGTATCGGGGTTGTGGGCACCGGGGAGCTGTTTTTT. Protein sequence: CASSIGVVGTGELFF.

This clone was seen a handful of times. The chain employs TRBV25-1 and TRBJ2-4, with a possible D match to TRBD2 (6 bases). Germline lookup yields CDR1 MGHDK and CDR2 SYGVNS. This CDR3 contains 16 residues. Trimming shortened V by 6 bases and J by 1 base, and 16 bases separated the two germline ends. Here the CDR3 reads CASRAPGGLAKNIQYF. The CDR3 DNA reads TGTGCCAGCAGGGCCCCTGGGGGACTTGCCAAAAACATTCAGTACTTC.

The rearrangement links TRBV28 to TRBJ2-5, with a tentative D call TRBD1 (6 bases). CDR3 length: 13 amino acids. The V gene's germline CDR1 is MDHEN and CDR2 SYDVKM. Trimming removed 6 bases from V and 2 bases from J, with 10 bases in between. For the CDR3, the DNA is TGTGCCAGCAGGGACAGAGCTCAAGAGACCCAGTACTTC. Amino acid sequence: CASRDRAQETQYF.

This clone appeared a few times. The chain combines TRBV5-8 with TRBJ2-6; D is ambiguous. Germline loops: CDR1 SGHTS, CDR2 YDEGEE. This CDR3 has 16 amino acids. V dropped 4 bases and J dropped 2 bases, with 13 bases sitting between them. CDR3 sequence: CASSLGYIAGANVLTF. CDR3 in DNA: TGTGCCAGCAGCCTGGGGTATATCGCTGGGGCCAACGTCCTGACTTTC.

The chain links TRBV5-1 to TRBJ2-1, with TRBD2 identical over 9 bases. The germline V gene encodes CDR1 SGHRS and CDR2 YFSETQ. J gave up 5 bases and V 0 bases, and 9 bases lay outside the gene matches. The CDR3 runs 17 residues. The CDR3 loop is CASSLDTGTSPNNEQFF. The CDR3 DNA is TGCGCCAGCAGCTTGGATACTGGGACTAGCCCTAACAATGAGCAGTTCTTC.

The V gene is TRBV9, the J gene TRBJ2-7; D unclear. The CDR3 is 11 amino acids. Trimming stripped 0 bases from V and 6 bases from J, with 4 bases between. The germline V gene has CDR1 SGDLS and CDR2 YYNGEE. The DNA for the CDR3 is TGTGCCAGCAGCGTAGGGAGCGAGCAGTACTTC. This translates into CASSVGSEQYF.

In this sample, this clone turned up a few times. The chain joins TRBV27 to TRBJ1-2; TRBD1 matches 7 bases. The germline V gene encodes CDR1 MNHEY and CDR2 SMNVEV (reference sequence). V was clipped by 5 bases and J by 5 bases; unmatched bases: 8. The length of the CDR3 is 14 residues. The CDR3 loop is CASSQKGAKYGYTF. CDR3 nucleotides: TGTGCCAGCAGTCAGAAGGGGGCAAAGTATGGCTACACCTTC.

This clone was detected only a few times. The rearrangement uses TRBV10-3 and TRBJ2-7; 9 bases line up with TRBD1. The CDR3 runs to 14 residues. Trimming cost V 4 bases and J 5 bases; bases outside gene matches: 6. Germline CDR1 ENHRY, CDR2 SYGVKD. The CDR3 DNA is TGTGCCATCAGTGGGCGGACAGGGGAAGACGAGCAGTACTTC. This translates into CAISGRTGEDEQYF.

This clone occurred a few times. The chain has TRBV7-2 and TRBJ1-2; 9 bases are shared with TRBD1. V was clipped by 5 bases and J by 5 bases; unmatched bases: 9. Germline V lookup: CDR1 SGHTA, CDR2 FQGNSA. The CDR3 is 15 amino acids. CDR3 in DNA: TGTGCCAGCAGCCGCCCCGGGACAGGGCGTTATGGCTACACCTTC. Encoded protein: CASSRPGTGRYGYTF.

The chain couples TRBV29-1 to TRBJ2-1; D is perhaps TRBD1 (6 bases). V lost 6 bases and J 5 bases, leaving 14 bases between the germline ends. There are 13 residues in the CDR3. Per the germline V gene, CDR1 is SQVTM and CDR2 is ANQGSEA. CDR3 bases: TGCAGCGTGCACAGGGAAAAGAACAATGAGCAGTTCTTC. Translation gives CSVHREKNNEQFF.

This clone showed up just a few times. The V call is TRBV7-3, the J call TRBJ1-4, with no clear D. The germline V gene encodes CDR1 SGHTA and CDR2 FQGTGA. The length of the CDR3 is 16 residues. Trimming removed 3 bases at V and 0 bases at J, with 11 bases between. The DNA of the CDR3 is TGTGCCAGCAGCTTGTGGTCCTTTGCAACTAATGAAAAACTGTTTTTT. Translation: CASSLWSFATNEKLFF. Filled out from reference TRBV7-3 and TRBJ1-4, the complete variable domain reads GAGVSQTPSNKVTEKGKYVELRCDPISGHTALYWYRQSLGQGPEFLIYFQGTGAADDSGLPNDRFFAVRPEGSVSTLKIQRTERGDSAVYLCASSLWSFATNEKLFFGSGTQLSVL.

This clone has at least ten counts. The chain has TRBV7-9 and TRBJ2-3, with 12 nucleotides matching TRBD2. This CDR3 contains 16 residues. Germline CDR1 reads SEHNR; CDR2 reads FQNEAQ (reference sequence). The trim removed 3 bases at V and 3 bases at J, leaving 4 bases unmatched. The CDR3 sequence is CASSFRLAGATDTQYF. The CDR3 DNA reads TGTGCCAGCAGCTTTAGACTAGCGGGAGCAACAGATACGCAGTATTTT.

Of note for this clone: The sample has other DNA sequences that encode this CDR3 too. The chain is built from TRBV28 and TRBJ2-1; D is unclear. The CDR3 extends over 14 amino acids. Trimming removed 6 bases from V and 1 base from J, with 10 bases in between. Germline V lookup: CDR1 MDHEN, CDR2 SYDVKM. For the CDR3, the DNA is TGTGCCAGCAGAACTGGCGGTTCCTACAATGAGCAGTTCTTC. Encoded protein: CASRTGGSYNEQFF.

This clone appeared many times. Other nucleotide sequences from this sample produce the same CDR3. The chain employs TRBV19 and TRBJ2-7; the D gene is possibly TRBD1 (5 bases). Trimming stripped 3 bases from V and 2 bases from J, with 11 bases between. The CDR3 spans 14 residues. Germline lookup yields CDR1 LNHDA and CDR2 SQIVND (reference sequence). CDR3 region: CASSIQGRAYEQYF. In DNA form, the CDR3 reads TGTGCCAGTAGTATTCAGGGCAGAGCCTACGAGCAGTACTTC.

The gene calls are TRBV6-1 and TRBJ1-2; no clear D gene. The CDR3 has 13 residues. V lost 5 bases and J lost 3, with 10 bases in between. Germline-derived CDR1 and CDR2 are MNHNS and SASEGT. Here the CDR3 reads CASSTPWDYGYTF. The CDR3, as DNA: TGTGCCAGCAGTACCCCCTGGGACTATGGCTACACCTTC.

The chain employs TRBV15 and TRBJ2-1; 7 nucleotides match TRBD1. The CDR3 is 14 amino acids. Germline V gene sequence: CDR1 LNHNV, CDR2 YYDKDF (reference sequence). V shed 3 bases and J 9 bases; nucleotides not matched to a gene: 8. Here the CDR3 DNA reads TGTGCCACCAGCAGGGAGACAGGGATTAGTGAGCAGTTCTTC. Its protein product is CATSRETGISEQFF.

This rearrangement joins TRBV29-1 to TRBJ2-2, with D possibly matching TRBD1 (6 bases). The CDR3 consists of 11 residues. Germline V gene lookup returns CDR1 SQVTM and CDR2 ANQGSEA. Trimming pared 5 bases from V and 8 bases from J, leaving 9 bases between. CDR3 sequence reads: CSVSQGGELFF. CDR3 in DNA: TGCAGCGTTTCACAGGGTGGGGAGCTGTTTTTT.

The chain couples TRBV6-1 to TRBJ2-1; 10 bases align to TRBD2. Unmatched junction bases numbered 10, after V lost 6 bases and J lost 8 bases. Germline V lookup: CDR1 MNHNS, CDR2 SASEGT. The CDR3 runs to 15 residues. Here the CDR3 reads CASSSGTSEWDEQFF. DNA for the CDR3: TGTGCCAGCAGCTCCGGGACTAGCGAGTGGGATGAGCAGTTCTTC.

This CDR3 is CRGQLNTEAFF. In DNA form, the CDR3 reads TGCAGGGGACAACTAAACACTGAAGCTTTCTTT. This chain connects TRBV29-1 to TRBJ1-1; weak D call: TRBD1 (6 bases). The CDR3 is 11 amino acids. The V gene's germline CDR1 is SQVTM and CDR2 ANQGSEA.

This clone was detected only a few times. This chain connects TRBV5-6 to TRBJ1-5; TRBD1 matches at 9 bases. The V and J ends lost 4 bases and 4 bases, in that order; junction bases with no gene match: 3. Looked up from germline, CDR1 is SGHDT and CDR2 is YYEEEE. This CDR3 spans 14 amino acids. The CDR3 bases are TGTGCCAGCAGCGGGACAGGGAGAAATCAGCCCCAGCATTTT. This codes for CASSGTGRNQPQHF.

This clone came up a few times. The V call is TRBV7-9, the J call TRBJ2-1, with TRBD2 identical over 9 bases. This CDR3 comprises 15 residues. Germline CDR1 SEHNR, CDR2 FQNEAQ (reference sequence). The V gene end was trimmed by 1 base and the J gene end by 6 bases; junction bases not matched to a gene: 4. The CDR3 DNA follows: TGTGCCAGCAGCTTAGGAGGAGCGGGAGGCAATGAGCAGTTCTTC. The encoded protein is CASSLGGAGGNEQFF.

This clone was recorded many times. This chain connects TRBV10-3 to TRBJ2-7; the D gene is possibly TRBD1 (6 bases). V lost 4 bases, J lost 3 bases, and 13 bases lay in between. CDR3 size: 14 residues. Germline V gene lookup returns CDR1 ENHRY and CDR2 SYGVKD. In DNA, the CDR3 is TGTGCCATCAGTGCACAGGACAGCGGCTACGAGCAGTACTTC. This translates into CAISAQDSGYEQYF.

This clone appeared many times. The J gene is TRBJ2-7, the V gene TRBV11-2, with a weak D call TRBD2 (5 bases). The germline V gene has CDR1 SGHAT and CDR2 FQNNGV. CDR3 length: 16 amino acids. With 4 bases removed from V and 1 base from J, the gap between germline ends came to 17 bases. CDR3: CASSSIRGRLSYEQYF. As DNA, the CDR3 is TGTGCCAGCAGCTCGATCCGGGGTCGATTGTCCTACGAGCAGTACTTC.

This clone was picked up a small number of times. The J gene is TRBJ2-6, the V gene TRBV7-3; D is ambiguous. This CDR3 spans 14 amino acids. V lost 2 bases, J lost 1 base, and 3 bases lay in between. Germline V CDR1 and CDR2: SGHTA, FQGTGA. CDR3 sequence: CASSLGSGANVLTF. The CDR3 DNA is TGTGCCAGCAGCTTAGGTTCTGGGGCCAACGTCCTGACTTTC.

The rearrangement joins TRBV5-4 to TRBJ2-5; 7 bases match TRBD1. Germline CDR1 SGHNT, CDR2 YYREEE (reference sequence). The CDR3 contains 14 residues. The V gene end was trimmed by 4 bases and the J gene end by 2 bases; junction bases not matched to a gene: 5. The CDR3 is CASSTGTAQETQYF. The CDR3 nucleotides read TGTGCCAGCAGCACCGGGACAGCACAAGAGACCCAGTACTTC. Complete variable domain (other parts from reference TRBV5-4 and TRBJ2-5): ETGVTQSPTHLIKTRGQQVTLRCSSQSGHNTVSWYQQALGQGPQFIFQYYREEENGRGNFPPRFSGLQFPNYSSELNVNALELDDSALYLCASSTGTAQETQYFGPGTRLLVL.